This T cell receptor beta chain came from a study of identical twins (TCRdb year 2016). For the study in its entirety: To test whether fetal clonotypes persist, this study deep-sequenced TCR alpha and beta repertoires from monozygotic twins, from unrelated adults of various ages, and from cord blood. To rule out contamination, replicate twin experiments were performed at different times with different library preparation protocols. Beyond this particular receptor, the publication reports: Abundant cord blood beta clonotypes carried fewer insertions; young adult naive repertoires showed a weaker similar trend, while memory repertoires showed none. Compared with coincidental sharing between unrelated individuals, an excess of low generation-probability sequences was observed among out-of-frame TCR alpha sequences shared between twins. Because the same donors could not be followed over many years, the conclusions depended on cross-sectional statistical analysis. Out-of-frame TCR alpha sharing in monozygotic twins was systematically underestimated by recombination models, whereas sharing between unrelated individuals was in agreement with the recombination models. Invariant T cells such as MAIT and iNKT could partly confound zero-insertion analyses, although diverse VJ usage argued against such confounding for most clonotypes. Excess twin sharing in beta out-of-frame sequences was weaker because fewer shared sequences lowered the signal-to-noise ratio.

The CDR3 runs 13 residues from the cysteine to the phenylalanine. The CDR3 DNA has 39 bases and is translated from base 1. The germline V gene supplies CDR1 SNHLY and CDR2 FYNNEI. Germline trimming amounts to 10 bases on V and 4 bases on J, with 8 as the count of junction bases outside the gene matches. Every donor in the study was a healthy Caucasian. Miltenyi CD45RO+ enrichment and human naive T-cell isolation kits were used to isolate memory (CD45RO+) and naive T cells from PBMC. Remarks on this clonotype: What antigen it recognizes has not been identified. The sample holds no much larger clone one base away, and base qualities are not on file.

The library was produced with 5' RACE. TCRdb shows the sequencer as Illumina HiSeq 2000. Template switching introduced a universal primer binding site; the final cDNA contained a unique molecular identifier, enabling accurate counting of TCR cDNA molecules. First-strand cDNA for TCR alpha and beta chains was synthesized from specific primers in the conserved constant-segment region. To control for contamination, every cDNA library was double barcoded, receiving both a SMART-Mk sample barcode and Illumina barcodes. TruSeq adapter sequences and Illumina sample barcodes were added in two successive PCR steps. The TCR alpha and beta cDNA libraries were sequenced on the Illumina HiSeq platform using custom primers. Processing in the source paper ran as follows. Raw reads were processed with MiGEC to extract unique molecular identifiers, and MiXCR was used to determine CDR3 positions. Recombination models were inferred per individual with the repgenHMM and IGoR tools using an EM algorithm. Shared clonotype analysis was performed with the tcR package in R, normalizing sharing by the product of cloneset sizes. To study raw recombination without the effects of thymic and clonal selection, out-of-frame nonproductive sequences were analyzed. TCRdb took the public reads, trimmed them with fastp at Q25, ran MiXCR for clone calling and kept in-frame beta chains. Rows matching on CDR3 protein sequence are summarized as one entry with the most common DNA and genes. The V and J calls reflect TCRdb's pipeline rather than the authors' work. This sample lists 240,000 or so distinct CDR3 sequences; about 10% were detected once. 9% to 10% of the sample rests with the top ten.

The chain joins TRBV2 to TRBJ2-3; 7 central nucleotides agree with TRBD1. The TCR was taken from a man between 50 and 59 years old in good health. The sample was memory T cells sorted from blood. Interpreted using the paper, the cell subset or site label stands for: CD45RO+ enriched T cells. CDR3 sequence: CATQGVQADTQYF. The sequenced DNA is TGTGCCACCCAGGGGGTGCAGGCAGATACGCAGTATTTT.